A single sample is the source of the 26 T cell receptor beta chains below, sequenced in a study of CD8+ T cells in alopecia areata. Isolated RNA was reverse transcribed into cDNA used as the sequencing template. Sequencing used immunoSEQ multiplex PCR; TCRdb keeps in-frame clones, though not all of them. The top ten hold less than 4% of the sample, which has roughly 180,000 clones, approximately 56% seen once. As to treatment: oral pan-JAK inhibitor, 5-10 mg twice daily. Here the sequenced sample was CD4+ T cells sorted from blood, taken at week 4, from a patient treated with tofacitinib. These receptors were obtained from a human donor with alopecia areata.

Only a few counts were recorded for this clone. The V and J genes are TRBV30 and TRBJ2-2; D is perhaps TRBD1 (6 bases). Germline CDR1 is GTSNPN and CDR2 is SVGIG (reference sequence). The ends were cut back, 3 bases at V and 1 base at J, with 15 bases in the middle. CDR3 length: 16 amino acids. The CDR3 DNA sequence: TGTGCCTGGAGAGATAACAGGGTGGGGAACACCGGGGAGCTGTTTTTT. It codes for CAWRDNRVGNTGELFF.

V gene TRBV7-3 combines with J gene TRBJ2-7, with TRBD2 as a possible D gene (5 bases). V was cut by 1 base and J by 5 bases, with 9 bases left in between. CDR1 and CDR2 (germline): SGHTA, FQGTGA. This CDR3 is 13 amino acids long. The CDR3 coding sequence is TGTGCCAGCAGCTTAATCTCCGGGGACGAGCAGTACTTC. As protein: CASSLISGDEQYF.

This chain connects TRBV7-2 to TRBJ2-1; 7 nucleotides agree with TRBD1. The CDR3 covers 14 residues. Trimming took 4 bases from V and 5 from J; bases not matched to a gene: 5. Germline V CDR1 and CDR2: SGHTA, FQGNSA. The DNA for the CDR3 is TGTGCCAGCAGCTCTCGGGGACAGAACAATGAGCAGTTCTTC. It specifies CASSSRGQNNEQFF.

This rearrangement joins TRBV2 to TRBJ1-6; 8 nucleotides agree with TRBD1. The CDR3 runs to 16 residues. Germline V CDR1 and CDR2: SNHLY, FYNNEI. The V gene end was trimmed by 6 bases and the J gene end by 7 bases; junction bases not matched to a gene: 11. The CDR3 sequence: CASSRDRPFGNSPLHF. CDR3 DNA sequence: TGTGCCAGCAGCCGGGACAGGCCCTTCGGCAATTCACCCCTCCACTTT.

The CDR3 is CASRSRQGVATDTQYF. Here the CDR3 DNA reads TGTGCCAGCAGATCACGACAGGGGGTGGCCACAGATACGCAGTATTTT. This chain uses TRBV7-2 with TRBJ2-3, with 9 bases lining up with TRBD1. Germline V gene data show CDR1 as SGHTA and CDR2 as FQGNSA. The length of the CDR3 is 16 residues. With 6 bases clipped from V and 2 bases from J, the junction kept 9 bases outside the gene matches.

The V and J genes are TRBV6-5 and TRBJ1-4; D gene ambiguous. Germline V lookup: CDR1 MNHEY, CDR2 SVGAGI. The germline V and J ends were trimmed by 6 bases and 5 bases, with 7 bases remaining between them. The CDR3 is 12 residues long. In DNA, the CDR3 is TGTGCCAGCAGACAGAGAAATGAAAAACTGTTTTTT. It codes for CASRQRNEKLFF.

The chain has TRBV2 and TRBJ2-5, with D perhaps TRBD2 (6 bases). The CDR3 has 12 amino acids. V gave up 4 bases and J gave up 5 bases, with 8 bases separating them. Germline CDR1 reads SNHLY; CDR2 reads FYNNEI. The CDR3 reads CASSVREETQYF. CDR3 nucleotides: TGTGCCAGCAGTGTTCGGGAGGAGACCCAGTACTTC.

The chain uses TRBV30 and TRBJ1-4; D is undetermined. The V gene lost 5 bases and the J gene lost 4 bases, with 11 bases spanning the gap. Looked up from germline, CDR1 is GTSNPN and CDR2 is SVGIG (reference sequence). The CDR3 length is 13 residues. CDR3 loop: CAWDPGHNEKLFF. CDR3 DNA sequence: TGTGCCTGGGACCCCGGCCATAATGAAAAACTGTTTTTT.

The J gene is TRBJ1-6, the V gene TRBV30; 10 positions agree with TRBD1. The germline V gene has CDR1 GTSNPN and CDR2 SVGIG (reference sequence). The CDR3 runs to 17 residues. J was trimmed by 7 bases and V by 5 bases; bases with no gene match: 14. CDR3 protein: CAWDRDRGGGLNSPLHF. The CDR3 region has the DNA TGTGCCTGGGACCGGGACAGGGGTGGAGGGTTGAATTCACCCCTCCACTTT.

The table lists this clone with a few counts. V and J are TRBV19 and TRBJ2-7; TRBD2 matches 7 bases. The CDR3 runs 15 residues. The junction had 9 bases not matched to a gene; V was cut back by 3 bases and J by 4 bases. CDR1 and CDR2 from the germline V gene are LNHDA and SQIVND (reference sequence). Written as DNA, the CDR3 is TGTGCCAGTAGTATGCTTGGAGGGAGGGGATACGAGCAGTACTTC. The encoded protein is CASSMLGGRGYEQYF.

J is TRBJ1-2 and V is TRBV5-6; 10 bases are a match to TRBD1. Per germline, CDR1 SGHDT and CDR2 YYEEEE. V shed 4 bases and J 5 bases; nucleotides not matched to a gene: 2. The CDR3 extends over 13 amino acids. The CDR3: CASSPGQGYGYTF. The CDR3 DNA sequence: TGTGCCAGCAGCCCGGGACAGGGGTATGGCTACACCTTC.

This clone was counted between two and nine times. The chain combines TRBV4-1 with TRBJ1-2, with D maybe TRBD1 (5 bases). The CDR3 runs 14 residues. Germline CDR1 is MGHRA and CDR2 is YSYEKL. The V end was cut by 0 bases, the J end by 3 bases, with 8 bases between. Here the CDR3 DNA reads TGCGCCAGCAGCCAAGAGAGCAGGGACTATGGCTACACCTTC. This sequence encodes CASSQESRDYGYTF.

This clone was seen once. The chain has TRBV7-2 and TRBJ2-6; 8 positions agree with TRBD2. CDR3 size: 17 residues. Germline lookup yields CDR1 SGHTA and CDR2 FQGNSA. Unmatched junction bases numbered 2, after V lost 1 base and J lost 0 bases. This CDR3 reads CASSLEAGGSGANVLTF. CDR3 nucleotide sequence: TGTGCCAGCAGCTTAGAGGCGGGAGGCTCTGGGGCCAACGTCCTGACTTTC.

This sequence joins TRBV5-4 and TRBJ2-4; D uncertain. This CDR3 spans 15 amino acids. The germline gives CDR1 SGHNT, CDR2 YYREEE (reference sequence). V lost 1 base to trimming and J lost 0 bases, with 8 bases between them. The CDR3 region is CASSLRLEAKNIQYF. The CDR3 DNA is TGTGCCAGCAGCTTGCGCTTGGAAGCCAAAAACATTCAGTACTTC.

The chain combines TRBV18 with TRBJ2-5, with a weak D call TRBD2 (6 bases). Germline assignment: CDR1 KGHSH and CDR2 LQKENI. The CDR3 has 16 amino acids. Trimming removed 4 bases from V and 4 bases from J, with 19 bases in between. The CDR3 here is CASSLSRVGGAETQYF. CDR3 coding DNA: TGTGCCAGCTCACTCTCGCGGGTGGGAGGCGCAGAGACCCAGTACTTC.

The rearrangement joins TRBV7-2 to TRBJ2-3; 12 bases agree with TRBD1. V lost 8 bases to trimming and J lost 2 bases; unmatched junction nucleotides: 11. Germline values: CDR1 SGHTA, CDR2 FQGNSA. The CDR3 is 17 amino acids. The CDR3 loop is CASGTPGTGGNTDTQYF. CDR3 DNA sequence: TGTGCCAGCGGAACCCCCGGGACAGGGGGCAACACAGATACGCAGTATTTT. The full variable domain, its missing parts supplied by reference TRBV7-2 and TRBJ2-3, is GAGVSQSPSNKVTEKGKDVELRCDPISGHTALYWYRQSLGQGLEFLIYFQGNSAPDKSGLPSDRFSAERTGGSVSTLTIQRTQQEDSAVYLCASGTPGTGGNTDTQYFGPGTRLTVL.

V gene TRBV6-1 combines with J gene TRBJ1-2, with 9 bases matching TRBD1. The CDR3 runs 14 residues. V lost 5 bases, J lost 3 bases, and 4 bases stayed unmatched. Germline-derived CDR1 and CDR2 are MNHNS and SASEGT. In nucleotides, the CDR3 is TGTGCCAGCAGTTTGACAGGGGGAGACTATGGCTACACCTTC. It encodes CASSLTGGDYGYTF.

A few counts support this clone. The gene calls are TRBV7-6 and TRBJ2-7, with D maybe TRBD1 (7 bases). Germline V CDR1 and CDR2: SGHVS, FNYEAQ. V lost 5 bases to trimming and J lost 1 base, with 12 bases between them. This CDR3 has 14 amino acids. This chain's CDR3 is CASSPGGLSYEQYF. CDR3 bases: TGTGCCAGCAGCCCAGGGGGGTTATCCTACGAGCAGTACTTC.

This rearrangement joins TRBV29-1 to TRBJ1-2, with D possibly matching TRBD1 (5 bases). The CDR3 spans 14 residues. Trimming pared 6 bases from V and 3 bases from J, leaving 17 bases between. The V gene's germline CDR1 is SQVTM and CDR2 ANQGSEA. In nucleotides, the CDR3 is TGCAGCGTCTTATACCCAGGGACGGACTATGGCTACACCTTC. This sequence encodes CSVLYPGTDYGYTF.

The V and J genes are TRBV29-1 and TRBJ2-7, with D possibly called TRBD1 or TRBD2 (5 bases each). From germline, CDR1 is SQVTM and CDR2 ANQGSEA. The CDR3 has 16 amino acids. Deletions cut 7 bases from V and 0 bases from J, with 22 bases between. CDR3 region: CSAANLRGPYSYEQYF. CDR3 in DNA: TGCAGCGCCGCCAACCTTAGGGGACCTTACTCCTACGAGCAGTACTTC.

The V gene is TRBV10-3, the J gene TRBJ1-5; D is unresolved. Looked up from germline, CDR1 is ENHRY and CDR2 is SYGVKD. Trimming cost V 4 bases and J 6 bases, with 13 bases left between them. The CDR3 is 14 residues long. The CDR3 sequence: CAISVGSKGQPQHF. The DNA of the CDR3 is TGTGCCATCAGTGTTGGGAGCAAGGGTCAGCCCCAGCATTTT.

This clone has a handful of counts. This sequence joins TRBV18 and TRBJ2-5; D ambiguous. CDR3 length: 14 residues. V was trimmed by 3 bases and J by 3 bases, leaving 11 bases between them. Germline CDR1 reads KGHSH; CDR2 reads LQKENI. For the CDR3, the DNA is TGTGCCAGCTCACCTGAAAGCGCCGAAGAGACCCAGTACTTC. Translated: CASSPESAEETQYF. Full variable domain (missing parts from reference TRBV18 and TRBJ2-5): NAGVMQNPRHLVRRRGQEARLRCSPMKGHSHVYWYRQLPEEGLKFMVYLQKENIIDESGMPKERFSAEFPKEGPSILRIQQVVRGDSAAYFCASSPESAEETQYFGPGTRLLVL.

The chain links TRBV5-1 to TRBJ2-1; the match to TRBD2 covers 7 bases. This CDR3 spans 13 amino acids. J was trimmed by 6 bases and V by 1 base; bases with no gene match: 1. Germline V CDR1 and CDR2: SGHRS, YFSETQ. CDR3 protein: CASSLREGNEQFF. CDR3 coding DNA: TGCGCCAGCAGCTTGAGGGAGGGCAATGAGCAGTTCTTC.

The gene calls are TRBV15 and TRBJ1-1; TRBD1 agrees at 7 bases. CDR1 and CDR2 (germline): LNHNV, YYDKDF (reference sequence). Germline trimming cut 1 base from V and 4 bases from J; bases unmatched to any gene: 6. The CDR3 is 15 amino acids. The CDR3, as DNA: TGTGCCACCAGCAGAGGGACAGGTGATGGCACTGAAGCTTTCTTT. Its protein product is CATSRGTGDGTEAFF.

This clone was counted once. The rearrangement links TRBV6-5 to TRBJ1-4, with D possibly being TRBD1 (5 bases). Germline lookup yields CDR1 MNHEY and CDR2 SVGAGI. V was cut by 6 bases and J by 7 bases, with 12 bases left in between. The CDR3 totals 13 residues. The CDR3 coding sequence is TGTGCCAGCAGGCGAGCTGGGGGTGAAAAACTGTTTTTT. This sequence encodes CASRRAGGEKLFF.

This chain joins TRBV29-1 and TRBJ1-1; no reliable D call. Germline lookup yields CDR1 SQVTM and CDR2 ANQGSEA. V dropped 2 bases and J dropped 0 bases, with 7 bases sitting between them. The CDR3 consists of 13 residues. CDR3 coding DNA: TGCAGCGTTGAAAAGTCGCTGAACACTGAAGCTTTCTTT. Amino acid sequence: CSVEKSLNTEAFF.